A selection of T cell receptor beta chains follows, all from one sample in a study of T cell repertoires in cytomegalovirus infection. TCRdb processed the reads anew with MiXCR; each CDR3 protein has one entry. The sample has around 230,000 distinct CDR3 sequences, 6% to 8% seen once. What was sequenced was PBMCs. These receptors originate from a human donor in good health (CMV status not recorded). Some clones in this sample may be carry-over from other donors' samples. The CDR3 runs from the conserved cysteine through the conserved F or W.

V gene: TRBV5-8; J gene: TRBJ1-2; CDR3 protein: CASSLRGLYGYTF
V gene: TRBV7-2; J gene: TRBJ1-5; CDR3 protein: CASSQGRGQPQHF
V gene: TRBV9; J gene: TRBJ2-1; CDR3 protein: CASSVSGAPLNEQFF
V gene: TRBV29-1; J gene: TRBJ2-5; CDR3 protein: CSVLTVQENQDF
V gene: TRBV7-2; J gene: TRBJ2-7; CDR3 protein: CASSLARPGNGEQYF
V gene: TRBV20-1; J gene: TRBJ1-1; CDR3 protein: CSALDRGGTEAFF
V gene: TRBV28; J gene: TRBJ2-2; CDR3 protein: CASSPEAGGLSGELFF
V gene: TRBV29-1; J gene: TRBJ1-2; CDR3 protein: CSMREGSSGYTF
V gene: TRBV29-1; J gene: TRBJ1-1; CDR3 protein: CSGGDRGRGTEAFF
V gene: TRBV20-1; J gene: TRBJ1-6; CDR3 protein: CSASEGFQGSPLHF
V gene: TRBV5-1; J gene: TRBJ2-7; CDR3 protein: CASSLRQGAEQYF
V gene: TRBV20-1; J gene: TRBJ1-5; CDR3 protein: CSASPDSYSNQPQHF
V gene: TRBV7-9; J gene: TRBJ1-1; CDR3 protein: CASTQPGDTEAFF
V gene: TRBV10-3; J gene: TRBJ1-5; CDR3 protein: CATRPSSNQPQHF
V gene: TRBV12-3/TRBV12-4; J gene: TRBJ1-5; CDR3 protein: CASSLRDSNQPQHF
V gene: TRBV5-6; J gene: TRBJ1-1; CDR3 protein: CASSWGRVNTEAFF
V gene: TRBV7-2; J gene: TRBJ2-2; CDR3 protein: CASSDDRNTGELFF
V gene: TRBV20-1; J gene: TRBJ2-1; CDR3 protein: CSAAPLEAGGYNEQFF
V gene: TRBV10-3; J gene: TRBJ1-4; CDR3 protein: CAISESTATNEKLFF
V gene: TRBV10-3; J gene: TRBJ1-5; CDR3 protein: CAISDLGQPQHF
V gene: TRBV20-1; J gene: TRBJ2-2; CDR3 protein: CSVSRVPGELFF
V gene: TRBV2; J gene: TRBJ2-3; CDR3 protein: CASSRSRDTQYF
V gene: TRBV7-6; J gene: TRBJ1-1; CDR3 protein: CASSSPRDKINTSNTEAFF